This TCR beta chain was identified in a study of T cell repertoires in cytomegalovirus infection. Study at large: Public TCR beta signature analysis indicated the presence of both CMV infection and matching HLA type. Study observations and caveats: Carriers of CMV and the relevant HLA type were discriminated by public TCR beta frequency. The ex vivo response was dominated by HLA-C-restricted CMV-specific TCR beta clonotypes.

CDR1 and CDR2 from the germline V gene are MDHEN and SYDVKM. The CDR3 sequence is 15 residues long. After removal of 8 bases from V and 1 base from J, the junction contained 7 bases not matched to a gene. With respect to this clonotype: Its antigen is unidentified.

TCRdb redid the calling of the reads with MiXCR, one entry per CDR3 protein. The sample records fewer than 550,000 distinct CDR3 sequences, less than 30% being singletons. This chain links TRBV28 with TRBJ2-1; 8 nucleotides agree with TRBD2. The TCR was taken from a human donor in good health (CMV status not recorded). Some clones in this sample may be carry-over from other donors' samples. Sequencing input: PBMCs. CDR3 DNA: TGTGCCAGCCCCCCAACTAGCGGATCCTACAATGAGCAGTTCTTC. This sequence encodes CASPPTSGSYNEQFF.